The 20 T cell receptor beta chains below all came from one sample that was sequenced in a study of T cell clonotyping in hematopoietic cell transplantation. Generated by immunoSEQ multiplex PCR, the TCRdb table keeps only in-frame clones and is missing some. The data show about 18,000 clones, about 90% seen once. Material for sequencing was peripheral blood mononuclear cells. The origin of the receptors is a man aged 40-55 years in good health. Some clones in this sample may be carry-over from other donors' samples.

The genes are TRBV6-1 and TRBJ1-6; no definite D call. The CDR3 extends over 14 amino acids. Germline V gene data show CDR1 as MNHNS and CDR2 as SASEGT. V lost 3 bases and J 7 bases, leaving 10 bases between the germline ends. The CDR3 coding sequence is TGTGCCAGCAGTGAGTCTACAGCAAATTCACCCCTCCACTTT. It encodes CASSESTANSPLHF.

CDR3 sequence reads: CATGAYSYNEQFF. For the CDR3, the DNA is TGTGCCACCGGTGCCTACTCCTACAATGAGCAGTTCTTC. The genes are TRBV15 and TRBJ2-1; D gene uncertain. Germline V gene data show CDR1 as LNHNV and CDR2 as YYDKDF (reference sequence). The CDR3 consists of 13 residues. V gave up 8 bases and J gave up 0 bases, with 8 bases separating them.

The rearrangement uses TRBV29-1 and TRBJ1-4; D is unresolved. V was trimmed by 0 bases and J by 5 bases, leaving 13 bases between them. Germline V gene data show CDR1 as SQVTM and CDR2 as ANQGSEA. The CDR3 is made up of 15 amino acids. The CDR3 spells CSVEDPAGPNEKLFF. CDR3 coding DNA: TGCAGCGTTGAAGATCCCGCAGGACCGAATGAAAAACTGTTTTTT.

A few counts support this clone. This chain connects TRBV11-2 to TRBJ1-5; D remains unclear. Germline-derived CDR1 and CDR2 are SGHAT and FQNNGV. Trimming pared 3 bases from V and 7 bases from J, leaving 7 bases between. The CDR3 has 12 residues. The CDR3 nucleotides read TGTGCCAGCAGCTTCCCGGGGCAGCCCCAGCATTTT. Translated, it gives CASSFPGQPQHF. Using reference TRBV11-2 and TRBJ1-5 for the parts outside the CDR3, the full variable domain is EAGVAQSPRYKIIEKRQSVAFWCNPISGHATLYWYQQILGQGPKLLIQFQNNGVVDDSQLPKDRFSAERLKGVDSTLKIQPAKLEDSAVYLCASSFPGQPQHFGDGTRLSIL.

This chain uses TRBV7-3 with TRBJ2-7, with no clear D. This CDR3 has 13 amino acids. V dropped 5 bases and J dropped 6 bases, with 14 bases sitting between them. CDR1 and CDR2 from the germline V gene are SGHTA and FQGTGA. CDR3 DNA: TGTGCCAGCAGCCCCCAACCTGATCGCGAGCAGTACTTC. This gives the protein CASSPQPDREQYF.

V and J are TRBV4-1 and TRBJ2-7; no firm D call. The CDR3 has 15 residues. The germline V gene has CDR1 MGHRA and CDR2 YSYEKL. V was pared by 1 base and J by 0 bases, with 10 bases between. The CDR3 sequence is CASSQGLGLSYEQYF. CDR3 DNA: TGCGCCAGCAGCCAAGGTCTAGGTCTCTCCTACGAGCAGTACTTC.

V gene TRBV28 combines with J gene TRBJ1-5, with a possible D match to TRBD1 (5 bases). The germline V gene encodes CDR1 MDHEN and CDR2 SYDVKM. The CDR3 runs 18 residues. V lost 2 bases, J lost 3 bases, and 20 bases lay in between. CDR3 in DNA: TGTGCCAGCAGTTTAGGTATTGATGGGACCGACCTCAATCAGCCCCAGCATTTT. This sequence encodes CASSLGIDGTDLNQPQHF.

Of note for this clone: One junction end does not reproduce the germline sequence, and a read error may be involved. The rearrangement joins TRBV29-1 to TRBJ2-7, with 8 bases identical to TRBD1. The germline gives CDR1 SQVTM, CDR2 ANQGSEA. The length of the CDR3 is 13 residues. The CDR3 DNA reads as TGCAGCGTTGTTACGGGACAGGATGGAGTATTGCACTTC. Translated: CSVVTGQDGVLHF.

The CDR3 region is CASSEYRVGYEQYF. The CDR3 bases are TGTGCCAGCAGTGAATATAGGGTGGGATACGAGCAGTACTTC. V and J are TRBV6-1 and TRBJ2-7; D is unclear. This CDR3 contains 14 residues. V was cut by 2 bases and J by 4 bases, with 12 bases left in between. Germline V CDR1 and CDR2: MNHNS, SASEGT.

This rearrangement joins TRBV13 to TRBJ2-1; D uncertain. CDR1 PRHDT and CDR2 FYEKMQ come from the germline V gene (reference sequence). This CDR3 has 15 residues. Trimming took off 0 bases at V and 0 bases at J, with 6 bases between the two ends. The CDR3 DNA reads as TGTGCCAGCAGCTTAGGTATGGCCTCCTACAATGAGCAGTTCTTC. Residues: CASSLGMASYNEQFF.

CDR3 region: CASSTVGGDFSYEQYF. CDR3 DNA sequence: TGTGCCAGCAGCACGGTCGGAGGGGACTTTTCCTACGAGCAGTACTTC. This chain links TRBV4-2 with TRBJ2-7; D might be TRBD2 (6 bases). Between the trimmed V and J ends, which lost 5 bases and 1 base, there was a span of 18 bases. The CDR3 is 16 residues long. Germline V gene sequence: CDR1 LGHNA, CDR2 YNFKEQ.

The chain uses TRBV2 and TRBJ2-1; D could derive from TRBD1 or TRBD2 (5 bases each). The CDR3 is made up of 14 amino acids. The V end was cut by 7 bases, the J end by 3 bases, with 13 bases between. Germline-derived CDR1 and CDR2 are SNHLY and FYNNEI. The CDR3 bases are TGTGCCAGCAACGAGGGGCGAAACTACAATGAGCAGTTCTTC. Its protein is CASNEGRNYNEQFF. The variable domain in full, completed from reference TRBV2 and TRBJ2-1, reads EPEVTQTPSHQVTQMGQEVILRCVPISNHLYFYWYRQILGQKVEFLVSFYNNEISEKSEIFDDQFSVERPDGSNFTLKIRSTKLEDSAMYFCASNEGRNYNEQFFGPGTRLTVL.

The chain has TRBV6-1 and TRBJ2-7; D gene unclear. The CDR3 sequence is 12 residues long. Germline V gene sequence: CDR1 MNHNS, CDR2 SASEGT. Trimming cost V 2 bases and J 6 bases, with 8 bases left between them. This CDR3 reads CASSESAREQYF. CDR3 coding DNA: TGTGCCAGCAGTGAATCGGCGCGCGAGCAGTACTTC.

The chain couples TRBV27 to TRBJ2-7, with unresolved D. CDR3 length equals 13 residues. Trimming removed 3 bases from V and 0 bases from J, with 6 bases in between. Germline lookup yields CDR1 MNHEY and CDR2 SMNVEV (reference sequence). The CDR3 DNA reads as TGTGCCAGCAGTTTGACCGTCTCCTACGAGCAGTACTTC. Its translation is CASSLTVSYEQYF.

Only one count was recorded for this clone. The V call is TRBV19, the J call TRBJ2-2; 7 bases are a match to TRBD1. Germline CDR1 is LNHDA and CDR2 is SQIVND (reference sequence). J was trimmed by 5 bases and V by 7 bases; bases with no gene match: 7. The CDR3 runs 14 residues. For the CDR3, the DNA is TGTGCCAGTATCCAGACAGGGCGGACCGGGGAGCTGTTTTTT. This encodes CASIQTGRTGELFF.

The J gene is TRBJ2-3, the V gene TRBV9; D is uncertain. Trimming removed 3 bases from V and 3 bases from J, with 17 bases in between. Germline-derived CDR1 and CDR2 are SGDLS and YYNGEE. This CDR3 comprises 16 residues. The CDR3 nucleotides read TGTGCCAGCAGCGCCATTGGGGAAGTTGGGACAGATACGCAGTATTTT. Its translation: CASSAIGEVGTDTQYF.

The genes are TRBV6-5 and TRBJ2-5, with TRBD2 identical over 10 bases. V shed 6 bases, J shed 1 base, and the junction held 2 bases outside the gene matches. This CDR3 is 14 amino acids long. The germline V gene encodes CDR1 MNHEY and CDR2 SVGAGI. Written as DNA, the CDR3 is TGTGCCAGCAGGCCTAGCGGGGGCCAAGAGACCCAGTACTTC. The encoded protein is CASRPSGGQETQYF.

This clone showed up just a few times. The chain carries TRBV5-1 and TRBJ2-5; TRBD1 agrees at 8 bases. The CDR3 runs to 14 residues. The V gene end was trimmed by 4 bases and the J gene end by 4 bases; junction bases not matched to a gene: 6. In germline, CDR1 is SGHRS, CDR2 YFSETQ. The CDR3 DNA sequence: TGCGCCAGCAGCACGGGACAGGCCCCAGAGACCCAGTACTTC. It codes for CASSTGQAPETQYF. Variable domain in full (rest from reference TRBV5-1 and TRBJ2-5): KAGVTQTPRYLIKTRGQQVTLSCSPISGHRSVSWYQQTPGQGLQFLFEYFSETQRNKGNFPGRFSGRQFSNSRSEMNVSTLELGDSALYLCASSTGQAPETQYFGPGTRLLVL.

This chain joins TRBV19 and TRBJ2-5; 10 bases map to TRBD2. J gave up 5 bases and V 5 bases, and 8 bases lay outside the gene matches. Germline V gene lookup returns CDR1 LNHDA and CDR2 SQIVND (reference sequence). There are 15 residues in the CDR3. CDR3 sequence: CASSGSSGGRETQYF. CDR3 nucleotides: TGTGCCAGTAGTGGGTCTAGCGGGGGTCGTGAGACCCAGTACTTC.

The chain is built from TRBV18 and TRBJ2-1; 8 positions match TRBD2. The CDR3 sequence is 17 residues long. The germline V gene has CDR1 KGHSH and CDR2 LQKENI. The J segment lost 8 bases and the V segment lost 0 bases, leaving 12 bases of the junction unmatched. CDR3 bases: TGTGCCAGCTCACCACCTCCTCTGCGGGGGGCTCCGGATGAGCAGTTCTTC. The encoded protein is CASSPPPLRGAPDEQFF.